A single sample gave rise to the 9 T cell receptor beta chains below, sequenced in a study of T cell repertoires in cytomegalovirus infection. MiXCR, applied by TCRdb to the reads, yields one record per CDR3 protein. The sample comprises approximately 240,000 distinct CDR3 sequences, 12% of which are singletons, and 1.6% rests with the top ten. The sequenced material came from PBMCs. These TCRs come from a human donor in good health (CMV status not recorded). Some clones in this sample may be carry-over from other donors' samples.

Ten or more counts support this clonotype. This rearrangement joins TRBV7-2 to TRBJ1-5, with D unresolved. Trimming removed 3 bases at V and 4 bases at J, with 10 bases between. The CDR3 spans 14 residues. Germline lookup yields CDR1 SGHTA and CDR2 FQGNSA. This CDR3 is CASSLTLNNQPQHF. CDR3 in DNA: TGTGCCAGCAGCTTGACACTGAATAATCAGCCCCAGCATTTT.

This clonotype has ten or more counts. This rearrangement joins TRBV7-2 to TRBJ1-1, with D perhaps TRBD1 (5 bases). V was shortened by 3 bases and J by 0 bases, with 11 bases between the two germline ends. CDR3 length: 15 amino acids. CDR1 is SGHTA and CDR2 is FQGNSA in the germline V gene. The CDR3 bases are TGTGCCAGCAGCTTTGGAGGGACGGTGAACACTGAAGCTTTCTTT. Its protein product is CASSFGGTVNTEAFF.

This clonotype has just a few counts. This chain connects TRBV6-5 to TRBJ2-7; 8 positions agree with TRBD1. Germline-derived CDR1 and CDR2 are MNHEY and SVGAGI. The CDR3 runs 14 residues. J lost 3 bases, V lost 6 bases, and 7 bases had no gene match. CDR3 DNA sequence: TGTGCCAGCAGGCGGCCGGGACAGGTCTACGAGCAGTACTTC. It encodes CASRRPGQVYEQYF.

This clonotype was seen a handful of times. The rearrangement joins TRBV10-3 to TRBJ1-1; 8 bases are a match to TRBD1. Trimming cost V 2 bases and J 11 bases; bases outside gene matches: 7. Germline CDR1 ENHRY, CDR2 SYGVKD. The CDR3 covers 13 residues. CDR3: CAISEGQGSDAFF. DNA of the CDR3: TGTGCCATCAGTGAGGGACAGGGATCGGATGCTTTCTTT.

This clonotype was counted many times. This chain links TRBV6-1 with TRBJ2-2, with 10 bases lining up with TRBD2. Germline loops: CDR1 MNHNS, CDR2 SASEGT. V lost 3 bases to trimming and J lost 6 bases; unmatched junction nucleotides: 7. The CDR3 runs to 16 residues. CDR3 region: CASSEGLATGAGELFF. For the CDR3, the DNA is TGTGCCAGCAGTGAGGGACTAGCGACCGGGGCCGGGGAGCTGTTTTTT.

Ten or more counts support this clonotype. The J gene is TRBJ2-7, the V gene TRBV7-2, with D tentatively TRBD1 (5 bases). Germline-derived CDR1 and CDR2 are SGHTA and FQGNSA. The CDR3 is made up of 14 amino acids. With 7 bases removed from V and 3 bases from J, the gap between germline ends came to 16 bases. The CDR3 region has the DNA TGTGCCAGCATGGCCGGCAGGGAATACTACGAGCAGTACTTC. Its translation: CASMAGREYYEQYF.

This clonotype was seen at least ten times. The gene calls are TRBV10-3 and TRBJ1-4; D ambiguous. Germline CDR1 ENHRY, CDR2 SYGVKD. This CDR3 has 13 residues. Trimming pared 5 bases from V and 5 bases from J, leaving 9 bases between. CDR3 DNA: TGTGCCATCAGTCCGGATCGCAATGAAAAACTGTTTTTT. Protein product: CAISPDRNEKLFF.

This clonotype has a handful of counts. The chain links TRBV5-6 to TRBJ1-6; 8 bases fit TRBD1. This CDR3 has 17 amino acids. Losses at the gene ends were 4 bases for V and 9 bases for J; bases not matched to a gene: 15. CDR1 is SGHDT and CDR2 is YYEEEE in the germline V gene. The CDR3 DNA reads TGTGCCAGCAGCCATGGGACAGGCCTTACCAGGGGTTCACCCCTCCACTTT. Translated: CASSHGTGLTRGSPLHF. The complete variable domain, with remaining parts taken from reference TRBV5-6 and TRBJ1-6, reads DAGVTQSPTHLIKTRGQQVTLRCSPKSGHDTVSWYQQALGQGPQFIFQYYEEEERQRGNFPDRFSGHQFPNYSSELNVNALLLGDSALYLCASSHGTGLTRGSPLHFGNGTRLTVT.

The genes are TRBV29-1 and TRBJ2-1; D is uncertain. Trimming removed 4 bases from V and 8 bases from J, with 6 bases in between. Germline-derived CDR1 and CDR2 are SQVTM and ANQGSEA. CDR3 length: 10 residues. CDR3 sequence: CSVAFDEQFF. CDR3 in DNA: TGCAGCGTTGCCTTCGATGAGCAGTTCTTC.